Detailed here is one T cell receptor beta chain. V dropped 6 bases and J dropped 3 bases, with 17 bases sitting between them. The CDR3 covers 15 residues. Germline V CDR1 and CDR2: LNHDA, SQIVND (reference sequence). This sample is part of a study of cytomegalovirus exposure and HLA in healthy donors. Primers included in the PCR were 60 Vbeta and 13 Jbeta primers. Clones were sequenced by immunoSEQ multiplex PCR, and TCRdb holds only the in-frame ones, with some missing. The repertoire has about 78,000 clones, approximately 77% of them found once; the top ten carry around 10%. This sequence originates from a woman aged 40 to 50 in good health and CMV-seropositive. The source material was PBMCs. V is TRBV19 and J is TRBJ1-1, with a possible D match to TRBD1 (6 bases). The CDR3 protein is CASSRTGFGDTEAFF. The DNA for the CDR3 is TGTGCCAGTAGCCGCACAGGGTTTGGGGACACTGAAGCTTTCTTT.